A single sample gave rise to the 31 T cell receptor beta chains below, sequenced in a study of shared clonotypes between healthy human individuals. Only in-frame clones appear in the TCRdb table, and some are missing; sequencing was by immunoSEQ multiplex PCR. The sample consists of about 710,000 clones, around 78% of them appearing once. The material sequenced was memory CD4+ T cells sorted from blood. Subset in this sample: CD45RA-negative fraction. The source is a woman aged 25-40 years in good health.

The genes are TRBV11-2 and TRBJ2-6, with D possibly matching TRBD2 (6 bases). Germline-derived CDR1 and CDR2 are SGHAT and FQNNGV. This CDR3 is 17 amino acids long. Deletions cut 5 bases from V and 0 bases from J, with 14 bases between. The CDR3 loop is CASSLLGSSSGANVLTF. The CDR3 DNA reads as TGTGCCAGCAGCCTCCTCGGGAGTAGCTCTGGGGCCAACGTCCTGACTTTC.

The chain carries TRBV19 and TRBJ2-3; 14 positions agree with TRBD2. CDR3 length: 15 residues. Germline assignment: CDR1 LNHDA and CDR2 SQIVND (reference sequence). V was pared by 7 bases and J by 7 bases, with 7 bases of the junction left unmatched. CDR3: CASTGGTSGRNTQYF. The DNA for the CDR3 is TGTGCCAGTACCGGCGGGACTAGCGGGAGAAATACGCAGTATTTT.

This CDR3 reads CASSQGTEGGYTF. CDR3 nucleotides: TGCGCCAGCAGCCAAGGGACTGAGGGAGGCTACACCTTC. J is TRBJ1-2 and V is TRBV4-1; D unresolved. V lost 1 base to trimming and J lost 8 bases, with 11 bases between them. Germline assignment: CDR1 MGHRA and CDR2 YSYEKL. The CDR3 runs 13 residues.

On this clone itself: Additional DNA sequences in this sample encode the identical CDR3. The rearrangement joins TRBV5-1 to TRBJ2-2; perhaps TRBD1 as D (5 bases). Trimming cost V 2 bases and J 0 bases, with 8 bases left between them. This CDR3 region has 15 residues. Germline CDR1 and CDR2: SGHRS and YFSETQ. CDR3 coding DNA: TGCGCCAGCAGCTTACAACAGGCGAACACCGGGGAGCTGTTTTTT. Protein product: CASSLQQANTGELFF.

J is TRBJ2-1 and V is TRBV11-2; 12 positions match TRBD2. After removal of 1 base from V and 6 bases from J, the junction contained 4 bases not matched to a gene. The CDR3 extends over 16 amino acids. Germline V gives CDR1 SGHAT, CDR2 FQNNGV. The CDR3 loop is CASSLGLAGEGNEQFF. As DNA, the CDR3 is TGTGCCAGCAGCTTAGGACTAGCGGGAGAAGGCAATGAGCAGTTCTTC.

This chain joins TRBV5-1 and TRBJ2-7; tentatively, D is TRBD2 (5 bases). Trimming pared 0 bases from V and 2 bases from J, leaving 9 bases between. Looked up from germline, CDR1 is SGHRS and CDR2 is YFSETQ. The CDR3 consists of 14 residues. Here the CDR3 DNA reads TGCGCCAGCAGCTTGGGTGTGGGAGCCTACGAGCAGTACTTC. Translated, it gives CASSLGVGAYEQYF. The whole variable domain, remainder taken from reference TRBV5-1 and TRBJ2-7, is KAGVTQTPRYLIKTRGQQVTLSCSPISGHRSVSWYQQTPGQGLQFLFEYFSETQRNKGNFPGRFSGRQFSNSRSEMNVSTLELGDSALYLCASSLGVGAYEQYFGPGTRLTVT.

The chain uses TRBV5-6 and TRBJ2-5, with a weak D call TRBD1 (5 bases). V was pared by 3 bases and J by 1 base, with 10 bases between. There are 14 residues in the CDR3. The germline V gene encodes CDR1 SGHDT and CDR2 YYEEEE. DNA for the CDR3: TGTGCCAGCAGCTCTGAGGACACCCAAGAGACCCAGTACTTC. As protein: CASSSEDTQETQYF. The variable domain in full, completed from reference TRBV5-6 and TRBJ2-5, reads DAGVTQSPTHLIKTRGQQVTLRCSPKSGHDTVSWYQQALGQGPQFIFQYYEEEERQRGNFPDRFSGHQFPNYSSELNVNALLLGDSALYLCASSSEDTQETQYFGPGTRLLVL.

The CDR3 loop reads CASRDLSNPDGELFF. The CDR3 coding sequence is TGTGCCAGCAGGGACCTCTCTAACCCCGACGGGGAGCTGTTTTTT. The rearrangement links TRBV5-4 to TRBJ2-2; no definite D call. The CDR3 sequence is 15 residues long. Germline lookup yields CDR1 SGHNT and CDR2 YYREEE (reference sequence). Trimming cost V 5 bases and J 7 bases, with 18 bases left between them.

V is TRBV6-6 and J is TRBJ2-5; TRBD2 matches at 8 bases. V was clipped by 4 bases and J by 5 bases; unmatched bases: 9. The CDR3 is 15 residues long. Germline CDR1 is MNHNY and CDR2 is SVGAGI (reference sequence). The CDR3 here is CASSSGGGKRETQYF. The DNA of the CDR3 is TGTGCCAGCAGTTCGGGAGGGGGAAAGCGGGAGACCCAGTACTTC.

This sequence joins TRBV5-1 and TRBJ2-7, with 10 bases lining up with TRBD1. The CDR3 is 17 residues long. V trimming: 3 bases; J trimming: 2 bases; junction bases outside the gene matches: 11. Germline CDR1 and CDR2: SGHRS and YFSETQ. CDR3 residues: CASSSRSMGTGAYEQYF. CDR3 coding DNA: TGCGCCAGCAGCTCCCGGTCGATGGGGACAGGGGCCTACGAGCAGTACTTC.

The gene calls are TRBV28 and TRBJ2-1; 7 bases are shared with TRBD1. This CDR3 region has 14 residues. CDR1 is MDHEN, CDR2 SYDVKM, per germline. Trimming removed 7 bases from V and 3 bases from J; junction bases left unmatched: 6. CDR3 residues: CASNDREYYNEQFF. CDR3 DNA: TGTGCCAGCAACGACAGGGAATACTACAATGAGCAGTTCTTC.

The chain has TRBV7-2 and TRBJ2-7; D gene ambiguous. Germline-derived CDR1 and CDR2 are SGHTA and FQGNSA. Trimming stripped 1 base from V and 6 bases from J, with 7 bases between. The CDR3 contains 12 residues. CDR3 protein: CASSLGFGEQYF. For the CDR3, the DNA is TGTGCCAGCAGCTTAGGTTTCGGCGAGCAGTACTTC. The whole variable domain, remainder taken from reference TRBV7-2 and TRBJ2-7, is GAGVSQSPSNKVTEKGKDVELRCDPISGHTALYWYRQSLGQGLEFLIYFQGNSAPDKSGLPSDRFSAERTGGSVSTLTIQRTQQEDSAVYLCASSLGFGEQYFGPGTRLTVT.

The chain is built from TRBV15 and TRBJ2-7; perhaps TRBD2 as D (6 bases). The germline gives CDR1 LNHNV, CDR2 YYDKDF (reference sequence). V was trimmed by 3 bases and J by 5 bases, leaving 11 bases between them. The CDR3 runs 13 residues. The chain's CDR3 is CATSRGGVHEQYF. In nucleotides, the CDR3 is TGTGCCACCAGCAGGGGCGGGGTCCACGAGCAGTACTTC.

The genes are TRBV7-9 and TRBJ2-2, with D maybe TRBD1 (6 bases). There are 17 residues in the CDR3. The V and J ends lost 1 base and 0 bases respectively, with 12 bases between them. The germline gives CDR1 SEHNR, CDR2 FQNEAQ (reference sequence). For the CDR3, the DNA is TGTGCCAGCAGCTTAGATAGTTGGACAGCGAACACCGGGGAGCTGTTTTTT. This sequence encodes CASSLDSWTANTGELFF. The full variable domain, with the rest looked up from reference TRBV7-9 and TRBJ2-2, is DTGVSQNPRHKITKRGQNVTFRCDPISEHNRLYWYRQTLGQGPEFLTYFQNEAQLEKSRLLSDRFSAERPKGSFSTLEIQRTEQGDSAMYLCASSLDSWTANTGELFFGEGSRLTVL.

V is TRBV28 and J is TRBJ1-5; no clear D gene. The CDR3 sequence is 16 residues long. V dropped 1 base and J dropped 6 bases, with 16 bases sitting between them. CDR1 MDHEN and CDR2 SYDVKM come from the germline V gene. The CDR3 coding sequence is TGTGCCAGCAGTTTATCTGGGATTGAAGTTGCTCAGCCCCAGCATTTT. Protein sequence: CASSLSGIEVAQPQHF.

This chain uses TRBV28 with TRBJ1-5, with TRBD1 matching over 10 bases. V gave up 7 bases and J gave up 3 bases; unmatched junction bases: 9. The CDR3 extends over 16 amino acids. The germline gives CDR1 MDHEN, CDR2 SYDVKM. The CDR3 sequence is CASNPTGGLSNQPQHF. The DNA of the CDR3 is TGTGCCAGCAATCCGACAGGGGGCCTTTCCAATCAGCCCCAGCATTTT. The full variable domain, completed using reference TRBV28 and TRBJ1-5, is DVKVTQSSRYLVKRTGEKVFLECVQDMDHENMFWYRQDPGLGLRLIYFSYDVKMKEKGDIPEGYSVSREKKERFSLILESASTNQTSMYLCASNPTGGLSNQPQHFGDGTRLSIL.

J is TRBJ2-5 and V is TRBV11-3; 7 positions match TRBD2. J lost 4 bases, V lost 3 bases, and 14 bases had no gene match. The CDR3 has 17 residues. Germline V gene data show CDR1 as SGHNT and CDR2 as YENEEA. CDR3 nucleotide sequence: TGTGCCAGCAGCTTGGGAACTAGCGCCCGGAAAGGAGAGACCCAGTACTTC. As protein: CASSLGTSARKGETQYF.

This chain uses TRBV7-8 with TRBJ1-5; D ambiguous. Trimming removed 11 bases at V and 3 bases at J, with 14 bases between. The CDR3 runs 13 residues. From germline, CDR1 is SGHVS and CDR2 FQNEAQ. In DNA, the CDR3 is TGTGCCTCACAGAACGAGAACAATCAGCCCCAGCATTTT. This translates into CASQNENNQPQHF.

This clone has just one count. The chain employs TRBV19 and TRBJ1-1, with D tentatively TRBD1 (6 bases). Trimming took 4 bases from V and 5 from J, leaving 17 bases between them. The CDR3 length is 15 residues. Germline V gene lookup returns CDR1 LNHDA and CDR2 SQIVND (reference sequence). CDR3 protein: CASSTYREGRTEAFF. The CDR3 DNA follows: TGTGCCAGTAGTACCTACAGGGAAGGAAGGACTGAAGCTTTCTTT.

V is TRBV28 and J is TRBJ2-7; 12 bases align to TRBD1. Germline V lookup: CDR1 MDHEN, CDR2 SYDVKM. With V trimmed by 4 bases and J by 3 bases, 1 base remained unmatched. CDR3 length: 14 amino acids. For the CDR3, the DNA is TGTGCCAGCAGTTGGGACAGGGGGCTCTACGAGCAGTACTTC. Amino acids: CASSWDRGLYEQYF.

This chain joins TRBV10-2 and TRBJ1-1; D not resolved. The CDR3 runs to 13 residues. Germline V gene sequence: CDR1 WSHSY, CDR2 SAAADI. V gave up 7 bases and J gave up 1 base, with 10 bases separating them. The CDR3 loop is CASTRKSNTEAFF. In DNA form, the CDR3 reads TGCGCCAGCACTAGGAAATCGAACACTGAAGCTTTCTTT.

The chain recombines TRBV6-5 with TRBJ1-3; no definite D call. Deletions cut 0 bases from V and 3 bases from J, with 9 bases between. Germline CDR1 and CDR2: MNHEY and SVGAGI. The CDR3 extends over 15 amino acids. Written as DNA, the CDR3 is TGTGCCAGCAGTTACTCCGGGGAAAGTGGAAACACCATATATTTT. Its protein is CASSYSGESGNTIYF.

Only one count was recorded for this clone. The junction does not match germline at one end; this may be a read error. This chain uses TRBV28 with TRBJ2-7; TRBD2 agrees at 7 bases. The CDR3 is 10 residues long. Germline V gene data show CDR1 as MDHEN and CDR2 as SYDVKM. The CDR3 protein is CASSGTNEIF. DNA for the CDR3: TGTGCCAGCAGTGGGACTAACGAAATCTTC.

This clone was counted once. The chain joins TRBV5-1 to TRBJ2-1; weak D call: TRBD2 (5 bases). CDR1 SGHRS and CDR2 YFSETQ come from the germline V gene. V lost 4 bases, J lost 1 base, and 12 bases lay in between. CDR3 length equals 15 residues. In DNA, the CDR3 is TGCGCCAGCAGCCCGGACTCTACATCCTACAATGAGCAGTTCTTC. Amino acids: CASSPDSTSYNEQFF.

This clone has only one observation. The genes are TRBV28 and TRBJ2-4; 8 positions agree with TRBD1. The CDR3 is made up of 16 amino acids. J was trimmed by 0 bases and V by 3 bases; bases with no gene match: 4. Germline V CDR1 and CDR2: MDHEN, SYDVKM. CDR3 in amino acids: CASSLTGVGAKNIQYF. CDR3 nucleotide sequence: TGTGCCAGCAGTTTGACAGGGGTTGGAGCCAAAAACATTCAGTACTTC.

V gene TRBV4-2 combines with J gene TRBJ1-2; the match to TRBD1 covers 9 bases. Germline V gene sequence: CDR1 LGHNA, CDR2 YNFKEQ. V shed 1 base, J shed 1 base, and the junction held 4 bases outside the gene matches. The CDR3 length is 16 residues. This CDR3 is CASSQGGTGINYGYTF. The CDR3 DNA follows: TGTGCCAGCAGCCAAGGGGGGACAGGGATTAACTATGGCTACACCTTC.

This clone was detected a few times. The J gene is TRBJ2-7, the V gene TRBV28; no firm D call. The CDR3 sequence is 14 residues long. Trimming pared 1 base from V and 4 bases from J, leaving 11 bases between. Germline values: CDR1 MDHEN, CDR2 SYDVKM. In nucleotides, the CDR3 is TGTGCCAGCAGTTTATATCTCCGCTTATACGAGCAGTACTTC. This codes for CASSLYLRLYEQYF.

This chain connects TRBV28 to TRBJ2-2; tentatively, D is TRBD1 or TRBD2 (6 bases each). The CDR3 runs 16 residues. Trimming shortened V by 3 bases and J by 4 bases, and 15 bases separated the two germline ends. Germline loops: CDR1 MDHEN, CDR2 SYDVKM. Here the CDR3 reads CASSLTPGAGTGELFF. The CDR3 bases are TGTGCCAGCAGTTTGACACCGGGGGCGGGCACCGGGGAGCTGTTTTTT.

This clone was picked up a small number of times. The gene calls are TRBV6-1 and TRBJ2-1; a weak D match, TRBD1 (5 bases). Trimming pared 10 bases from V and 0 bases from J, leaving 10 bases between. From germline, CDR1 is MNHNS and CDR2 SASEGT. This CDR3 comprises 13 residues. In DNA form, the CDR3 reads TGTGCCACCGAAGGGGTCTCCTACAATGAGCAGTTCTTC. It is translated as CATEGVSYNEQFF.

This clone was detected ten times or more. The V and J genes are TRBV2 and TRBJ2-1, with a tentative D call TRBD2 (5 bases). The CDR3 loop spans 14 amino acids. Germline V lookup: CDR1 SNHLY, CDR2 FYNNEI. With 3 bases removed from V and 8 bases from J, the gap between germline ends came to 14 bases. CDR3: CASSDRLSFHEQFF. The CDR3 DNA reads as TGTGCCAGCAGTGACCGACTATCTTTTCATGAGCAGTTCTTC.

The rearrangement uses TRBV7-2 and TRBJ2-3, with TRBD2 matching 9 bases. CDR3 size: 17 residues. With 5 bases clipped from V and 5 bases from J, the junction kept 14 bases outside the gene matches. Germline loops: CDR1 SGHTA, CDR2 FQGNSA. CDR3 coding DNA: TGTGCCAGCAGCCTAGGGGGGCGCGGGAGGGCCAAAGATACGCAGTATTTT. Translation gives CASSLGGRGRAKDTQYF.